The following is a TCR beta chain sequence with its context. The source of the sample is a study of PD-L1 blockade in urothelial cancer. About the study: At 3 weeks (second dose) and 6 weeks after starting treatment, blood was analyzed. Counts from blood samples showed a median of approximately 150,000 T cells.

Synthetic TCR analog templates were spiked into all PCRs individually. Method: immunoSEQ multiplex PCR; TCRdb's copy keeps in-frame clones and lacks some. The sample has more than 35,000 clones, more than 75% seen once. Germline CDR1 reads LGHNA; CDR2 reads YSLEER. V was trimmed by 0 bases and J by 4 bases, leaving 10 bases between them. This CDR3 comprises 14 residues. All patients handed over anywhere from 1 to 8 samples, pretreatment and on-treatment. The chain combines TRBV4-3 with TRBJ2-7; D is possibly TRBD1 (5 bases). The receptor was isolated from a man aged 70 or older with urothelial cancer. Sequences were derived from PBMCs, sampled around atezolizumab (anti-PD-L1) treatment. The CDR3 loop is CASSQEARVYEQYF. The CDR3 DNA is TGCGCCAGCAGCCAAGAGGCCAGGGTATACGAGCAGTACTTC.